Included here is one TCR beta chain sequence, with context. The sample is drawn from a study of blood T cell repertoires in COVID-19. Trimming took off 1 base at V and 4 bases at J, with 12 bases between the two ends. Germline assignment: CDR1 SGHRS and CDR2 YFSETQ. The CDR3 is made up of 15 amino acids. This table comes from immunoSEQ multiplex PCR, and its TCRdb copy is limited to in-frame clones, with some not included. Of 80,000 to 95,000 clones listed, around 80% are singletons. The sequenced sample was peripheral blood. This TCR was recovered from a woman older than 75 with active or convalescent COVID-19. The chain has TRBV5-1 and TRBJ1-3, with D maybe TRBD1 (6 bases). CDR3 in amino acids: CASSLKGDLGNTIYF. The CDR3 bases are TGCGCCAGCAGCTTGAAGGGGGATTTAGGAAACACCATATATTTT. Together with reference TRBV5-1 and TRBJ1-3, the CDR3 gives the full variable domain: KAGVTQTPRYLIKTRGQQVTLSCSPISGHRSVSWYQQTPGQGLQFLFEYFSETQRNKGNFPGRFSGRQFSNSRSEMNVSTLELGDSALYLCASSLKGDLGNTIYFGEGSWLTVV.